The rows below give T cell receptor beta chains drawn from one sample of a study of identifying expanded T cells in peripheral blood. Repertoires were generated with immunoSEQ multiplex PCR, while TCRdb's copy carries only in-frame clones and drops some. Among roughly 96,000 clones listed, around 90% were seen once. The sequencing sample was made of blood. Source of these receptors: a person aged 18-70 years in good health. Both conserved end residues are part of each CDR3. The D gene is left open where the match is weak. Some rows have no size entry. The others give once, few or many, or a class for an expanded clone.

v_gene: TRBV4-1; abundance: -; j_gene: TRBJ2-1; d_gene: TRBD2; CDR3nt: TGCGCCAGCAGCCAACACACTAGCGGGGGCTACAATGAGCAGTTCTTC; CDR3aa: CASSQHTSGGYNEQFF
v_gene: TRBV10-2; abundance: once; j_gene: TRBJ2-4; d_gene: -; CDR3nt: TGCGCCAGCAGTGAGCAGGGGGGTTTTGAGTACTTC; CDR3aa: CASSEQGGFEYF
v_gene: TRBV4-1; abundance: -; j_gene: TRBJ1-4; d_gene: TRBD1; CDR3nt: TGCGCCAGCAGCCTCACGGGACAGGGAAGTGAAAAACTGTTTTTT; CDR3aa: CASSLTGQGSEKLFF
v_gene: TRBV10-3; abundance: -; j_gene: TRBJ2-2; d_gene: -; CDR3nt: TGTGCCATCAGACTAGGGGGGAACACCGGGGAGCTGTTTTTT; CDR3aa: CAIRLGGNTGELFF
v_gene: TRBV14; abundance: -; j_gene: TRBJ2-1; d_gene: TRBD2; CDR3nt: TGTGCCAGCAGCACCCAGCGGGACCCACACAATGAGCAGTTCTTC; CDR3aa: CASSTQRDPHNEQFF
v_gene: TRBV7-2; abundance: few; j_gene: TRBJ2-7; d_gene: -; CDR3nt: TGTGCCAGCAGCCCCACCCCGGACAGATCCCACTACGAGCAGTACTTC; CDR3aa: CASSPTPDRSHYEQYF
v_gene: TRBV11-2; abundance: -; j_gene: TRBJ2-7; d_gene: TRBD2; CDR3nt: TGTGCCAGCAGCTTTTCTAGCGGGGCCTACGAGCAGTACTTC; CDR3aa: CASSFSSGAYEQYF
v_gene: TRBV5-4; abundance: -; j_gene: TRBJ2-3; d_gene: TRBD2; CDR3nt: TGTGCCAGCAGCTTGGTAGCGGGAGGGTCGACAGATACGCAGTATTTT; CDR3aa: CASSLVAGGSTDTQYF
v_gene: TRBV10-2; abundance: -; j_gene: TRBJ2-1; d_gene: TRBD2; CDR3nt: TGCGCCAGCGGGTCGGGAGGCTTGAATGAGCAGTTCTTC; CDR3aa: CASGSGGLNEQFF
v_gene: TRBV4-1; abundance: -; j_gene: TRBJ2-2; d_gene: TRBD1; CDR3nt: TGCGCCAGCAGCCAAATCTCCGGGACAGAGGAGCTGTTTTTT; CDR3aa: CASSQISGTEELFF
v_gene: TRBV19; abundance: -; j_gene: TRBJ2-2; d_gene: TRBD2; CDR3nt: TGTGCCAGTAGTCAAGGACTAGCGTCGAGCGGGGAGCTGTTTTTT; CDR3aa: CASSQGLASSGELFF
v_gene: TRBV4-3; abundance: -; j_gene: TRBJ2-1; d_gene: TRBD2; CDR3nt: TGCGCCAGCAGCACCCCGGTGGTGCGGGAGAAGCAGGAGCAGTTCTTC; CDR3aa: CASSTPVVREKQEQFF
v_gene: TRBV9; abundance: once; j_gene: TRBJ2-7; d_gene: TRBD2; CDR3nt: TGTGCCAGCAGCGTAGGGACTAGCGGGAGCGGCGAGCAGTACTTC; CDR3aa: CASSVGTSGSGEQYF
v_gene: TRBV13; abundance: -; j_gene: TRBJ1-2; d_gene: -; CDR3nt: TGTGCCAGCGCCACACAGGAGGGGTCGGACTATGGCTACACCTTC; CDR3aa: CASATQEGSDYGYTF
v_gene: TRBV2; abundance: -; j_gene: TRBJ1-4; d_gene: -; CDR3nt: TGTGCCAGCAGTGAAGCAAGGGAAAAACTGTTTTTT; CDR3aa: CASSEAREKLFF
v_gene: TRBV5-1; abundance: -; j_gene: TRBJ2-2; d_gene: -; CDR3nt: TGCGCCAGCAGCTTTTCCGGGACTGACACCGGGGAGCTGTTTTTT; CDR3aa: CASSFSGTDTGELFF
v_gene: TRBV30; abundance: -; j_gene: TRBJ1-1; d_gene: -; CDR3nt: TGTGCCTGGAGTGTAGGGAGCGGGGGCACTGAAGCTTTCTTT; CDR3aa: CAWSVGSGGTEAFF
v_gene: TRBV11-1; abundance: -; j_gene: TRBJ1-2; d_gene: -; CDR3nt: TGTGCCAGCAGCTTAGGAGTCTACTATGGCTACACCTTC; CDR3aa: CASSLGVYYGYTF
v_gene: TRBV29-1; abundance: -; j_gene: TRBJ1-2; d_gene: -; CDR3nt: TGCAGCGTTGGTTGGACGACAGGCTATGGCTACACCTTC; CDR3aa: CSVGWTTGYGYTF
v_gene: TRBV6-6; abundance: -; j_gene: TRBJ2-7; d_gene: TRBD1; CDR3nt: TGTGCCAGCAGTAACGGGGGACAGGGGATCAACGAGCAGTACTTC; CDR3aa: CASSNGGQGINEQYF
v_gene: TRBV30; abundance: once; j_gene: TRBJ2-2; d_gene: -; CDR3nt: TGTGCCTGGAGTCAGGGCACCGGGGAGCTGTTTTTT; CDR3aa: CAWSQGTGELFF
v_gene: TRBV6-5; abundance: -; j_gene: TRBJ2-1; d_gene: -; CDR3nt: TGTGCCAGCAGTTACCTCGAGGGACGTACCTACAATGAGCAGTTCTTC; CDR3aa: CASSYLEGRTYNEQFF
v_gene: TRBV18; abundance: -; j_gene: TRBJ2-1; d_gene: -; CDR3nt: TGTGCCAGCTCACCGGGCAGGGCCGACAATGAGCAGTTCTTC; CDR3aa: CASSPGRADNEQFF
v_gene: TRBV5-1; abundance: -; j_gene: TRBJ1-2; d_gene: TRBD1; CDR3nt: TGCGCCAGCAACCCTTCTCCGGGACAGGGGGATTTAAACTATGGCTACACCTTC; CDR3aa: CASNPSPGQGDLNYGYTF
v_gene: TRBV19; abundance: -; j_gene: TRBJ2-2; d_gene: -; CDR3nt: TGTGCCAGTAGTATAGTAGAGTTCGCGAACACCGGGGAGCTGTTTTTT; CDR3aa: CASSIVEFANTGELFF
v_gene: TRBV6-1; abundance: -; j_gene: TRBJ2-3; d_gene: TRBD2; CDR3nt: TGTGCCAGCAAGCGGGGGGGAGCGGCAGATACGCAGTATTTT; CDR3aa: CASKRGGAADTQYF
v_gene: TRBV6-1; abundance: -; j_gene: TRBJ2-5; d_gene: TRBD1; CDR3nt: TGTGCCAGCAGTGATCCGGGGACAGGGGTTTTTGCAGAGACCCAGTACTTC; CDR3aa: CASSDPGTGVFAETQYF
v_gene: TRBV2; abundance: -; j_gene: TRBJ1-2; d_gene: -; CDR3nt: TGTGCCAGCAGTGAGAGGCAGGGGTCGACCGGCTACACCTTC; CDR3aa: CASSERQGSTGYTF
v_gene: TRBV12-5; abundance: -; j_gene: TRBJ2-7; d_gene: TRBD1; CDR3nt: TGTGCTAGTGGTAGGACAGGGGATTCCTACGAGCAGTACTTC; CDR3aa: CASGRTGDSYEQYF
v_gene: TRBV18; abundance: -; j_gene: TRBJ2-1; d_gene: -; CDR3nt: TGTGCCAGCTCCGCCCCTGTGAGGCTCTCCTACAATGAGCAGTTCTTC; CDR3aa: CASSAPVRLSYNEQFF
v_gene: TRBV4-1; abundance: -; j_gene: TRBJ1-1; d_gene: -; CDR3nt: TGCGCCAGCAGCCGACCTAACACTGAAGCTTTCTTT; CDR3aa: CASSRPNTEAFF
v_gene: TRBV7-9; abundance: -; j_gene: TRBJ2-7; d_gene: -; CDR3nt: TGTGCCAGCAGCAACGCACAGGGCAGCTCCTACGAGCAGTACTTC; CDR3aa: CASSNAQGSSYEQYF
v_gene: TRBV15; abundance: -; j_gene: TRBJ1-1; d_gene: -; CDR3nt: TGTGCCACCAGCATATCTAGGGGGGGTGAAGCTTTCTTT; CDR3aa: CATSISRGGEAFF
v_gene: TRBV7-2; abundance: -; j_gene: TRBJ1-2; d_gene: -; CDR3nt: TGTGCCAGCAGCTTGACCACGGGCACCGACTATGGCTACACCTTC; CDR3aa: CASSLTTGTDYGYTF
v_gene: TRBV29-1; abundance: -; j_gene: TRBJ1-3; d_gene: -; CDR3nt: TGCAGCGTTCAAACAGCGGGGGCGAGAAACACCATATATTTT; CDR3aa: CSVQTAGARNTIYF